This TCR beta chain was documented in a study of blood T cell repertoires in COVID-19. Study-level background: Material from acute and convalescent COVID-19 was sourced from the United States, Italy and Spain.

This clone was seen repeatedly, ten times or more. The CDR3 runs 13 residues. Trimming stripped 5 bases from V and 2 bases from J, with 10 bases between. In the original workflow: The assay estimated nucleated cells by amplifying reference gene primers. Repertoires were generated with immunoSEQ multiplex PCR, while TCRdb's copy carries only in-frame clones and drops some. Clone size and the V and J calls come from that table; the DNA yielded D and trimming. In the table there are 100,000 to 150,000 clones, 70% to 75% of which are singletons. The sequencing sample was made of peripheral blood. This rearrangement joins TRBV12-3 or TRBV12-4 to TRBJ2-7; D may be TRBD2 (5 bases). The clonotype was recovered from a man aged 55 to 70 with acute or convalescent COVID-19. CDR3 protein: CASSHPGTYEQYF. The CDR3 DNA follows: TGTGCCAGCAGTCATCCCGGGACCTACGAGCAGTACTTC.